The 22 T cell receptor beta chains in this list originate from one sample, sequenced in a study of regulatory T cells in long-lasting Graves disease. Investigators prepared the TCR beta libraries by applying iRepertoire HTBI primers and Arm-PCR of CDR3 regions. TCRdb re-called the multiplex PCR reads through MiXCR, storing one row per CDR3 protein. The table includes around 450,000 distinct CDR3 sequences, about 22% detected once. Time point in this sample: persistent/refractory GD, antithyroid drugs over 5 years with positive TRAb. PBMC-derived RNA was used for the TCR library. The sequences come from peripheral blood mononuclear cells (PBMCs), collected when the disease was refractory, from a patient treated with antithyroid drugs. These receptor sequences come from a female donor with Graves disease.

In its sample, this clonotype was seen many times. The chain uses TRBV27 and TRBJ2-7; 7 positions agree with TRBD2. This CDR3 has 15 amino acids. From germline, CDR1 is MNHEY and CDR2 SMNVEV (reference sequence). Losses at the gene ends were 5 bases for V and 0 bases for J; bases not matched to a gene: 7. The CDR3 DNA reads TGTGCCAGCAGTATCAAGCGGGGTAGCTCCTACGAGCAGTACTTC. Its translation: CASSIKRGSSYEQYF.

This clonotype was detected ten times or more. The rearrangement joins TRBV6-5 to TRBJ2-7; weak D call: TRBD2 (6 bases). V lost 2 bases and J 2 bases, leaving 10 bases between the germline ends. The V gene's germline CDR1 is MNHEY and CDR2 SVGAGI. The CDR3 spans 14 residues. CDR3 region: CASSYGGLTYEQYF. DNA of the CDR3: TGTGCCAGCAGTTACGGGGGACTCACCTACGAGCAGTACTTC.

This clonotype was detected many times. The J gene is TRBJ2-7, the V gene TRBV7-2; TRBD1 agrees at 9 bases. The CDR3 consists of 14 residues. V lost 5 bases, J lost 4 bases, and 6 bases stayed unmatched. Germline-derived CDR1 and CDR2 are SGHTA and FQGNSA. The CDR3 spells CASSIQGAQYEQYF. For the CDR3, the DNA is TGTGCCAGCAGCATACAGGGGGCGCAATACGAGCAGTACTTC. Looking up the rest from reference TRBV7-2 and TRBJ2-7 gives the full variable domain: GAGVSQSPSNKVTEKGKDVELRCDPISGHTALYWYRQSLGQGLEFLIYFQGNSAPDKSGLPSDRFSAERTGGSVSTLTIQRTQQEDSAVYLCASSIQGAQYEQYFGPGTRLTVT.

In regard to this clonotype: No conserved phenylalanine or tryptophan is present at the end of the CDR3, so a read error is the likely explanation. The chain is built from TRBV4-1 and TRBJ1-1; D is possibly TRBD1 (5 bases). The germline CDR1 and CDR2 sequences are MGHRA and YSYEKL. The V end lost 4 bases, the J end lost 0 bases, and 6 bases lay between the germline ends. CDR3 length equals 13 residues. The CDR3 loop reads CASSPTVNTEAFL. For the CDR3, the DNA is TGCGCCAGCAGCCCGACAGTGAACACTGAAGCTTTCCTT.

This chain joins TRBV7-3 and TRBJ2-7, with 8 bases identical to TRBD2. V lost 5 bases and J lost 2; bases outside the gene matches: 8. The germline CDR1 and CDR2 sequences are SGHTA and FQGTGA. The CDR3 is 15 amino acids. In nucleotides, the CDR3 is TGTGCCAGCAGCGAAATAGCGGGGCCCCCCTACGAGCAGTACTTC. It codes for CASSEIAGPPYEQYF.

V and J are TRBV7-2 and TRBJ2-7; no clear D gene. V dropped 7 bases and J dropped 1 base, with 14 bases sitting between them. The germline V gene encodes CDR1 SGHTA and CDR2 FQGNSA. There are 14 residues in the CDR3. Here the CDR3 reads CASTGWGSSYEQYF. For the CDR3, the DNA is TGTGCCAGCACCGGTTGGGGATCGTCCTACGAGCAGTACTTC. Combining the CDR3 with reference TRBV7-2 and TRBJ2-7 gives the whole variable domain GAGVSQSPSNKVTEKGKDVELRCDPISGHTALYWYRQSLGQGLEFLIYFQGNSAPDKSGLPSDRFSAERTGGSVSTLTIQRTQQEDSAVYLCASTGWGSSYEQYFGPGTRLTVT.

On this clonotype: Possible read error: a much larger clone is one base away. This chain joins TRBV28 and TRBJ2-7; tentatively, D is TRBD1 or TRBD2 (5 bases each). The V end was cut by 3 bases, the J end by 7 bases, with 16 bases between. CDR1 and CDR2 (germline): MDHEN, SYDVKM. This CDR3 has 14 residues. CDR3: CASSLSGRRREQYF. CDR3 coding DNA: TGTGCCAGCAGTTTGTCGGGACGGCGTCGGGAGCAGTACTTC. The full variable domain, rest sourced from reference TRBV28 and TRBJ2-7, is DVKVTQSSRYLVKRTGEKVFLECVQDMDHENMFWYRQDPGLGLRLIYFSYDVKMKEKGDIPEGYSVSREKKERFSLILESASTNQTSMYLCASSLSGRRREQYFGPGTRLTVT.

The rearrangement links TRBV12-3 or TRBV12-4 to TRBJ2-1; D unresolved. CDR3 length: 15 amino acids. V lost 6 bases and J lost 0, with 12 bases in between. CDR3 sequence: CASSFSPSSYNEQFF. The CDR3 nucleotides read TGTGCCAGCAGCTTCAGCCCGAGCTCCTACAATGAGCAGTTCTTC.

A remark on this clonotype: A much larger clone lies a single base off, so this may be a read error. The V call is TRBV20-1, the J call TRBJ1-6; D uncertain. The CDR3 length is 14 residues. Trimming pared 1 base from V and 11 bases from J, leaving 15 bases between. From germline, CDR1 is DFQATT and CDR2 SNEGSKA (reference sequence). CDR3 sequence (DNA): TGCAGTGCTAGAGTCCCGGGGAGGAATACACCCCTCCACTTT. The encoded protein is CSARVPGRNTPLHF.

In its sample, this clonotype was seen a few times. This chain links TRBV28 with TRBJ2-3, with 7 bases fitting TRBD1. V trimming: 5 bases; J trimming: 2 bases; junction bases outside the gene matches: 4. In germline, CDR1 is MDHEN, CDR2 SYDVKM. The CDR3 is 14 residues long. CDR3 loop: CASSRDRATDTQYF. CDR3 DNA: TGTGCCAGCAGTCGAGACAGGGCCACAGATACGCAGTATTTT.

The rearrangement joins TRBV11-2 to TRBJ2-3, with 10 positions matching TRBD2. Germline V gene data show CDR1 as SGHAT and CDR2 as FQNNGV. The CDR3 sequence is 17 residues long. V gave up 2 bases and J gave up 2 bases; unmatched junction bases: 7. CDR3 loop: CASSLTAGGLLTDTQYF. CDR3 in DNA: TGTGCCAGCAGCTTAACAGCGGGGGGGCTGCTCACAGATACGCAGTATTTT.

The table lists this clonotype with many counts. This chain connects TRBV13 to TRBJ1-1; 9 nucleotides align to TRBD1. The CDR3 runs to 17 residues. J gave up 2 bases and V 6 bases, and 13 bases lay outside the gene matches. Germline V gene data show CDR1 as PRHDT and CDR2 as FYEKMQ (reference sequence). This chain's CDR3 is CASSGYEEDRGNTEAFF. In DNA form, the CDR3 reads TGTGCCAGCAGTGGTTACGAGGAGGACAGGGGTAACACTGAAGCTTTCTTT.

In its sample, this clonotype was seen a few times. The J gene is TRBJ2-1, the V gene TRBV28; 8 nucleotides agree with TRBD2. Trimming took 3 bases from V and 3 from J; bases not matched to a gene: 10. Germline CDR1 MDHEN, CDR2 SYDVKM. The CDR3 sequence is 17 residues long. This chain's CDR3 is CASSLNIRTSNYNEQFF. CDR3 nucleotides: TGTGCCAGCAGTTTGAACATCCGGACTAGCAACTACAATGAGCAGTTCTTC.

This chain links TRBV5-1 with TRBJ2-7, with TRBD2 matching over 8 bases. Losses at the gene ends were 2 bases for V and 6 bases for J; bases not matched to a gene: 7. CDR1 is SGHRS, CDR2 YFSETQ, per germline. The CDR3 runs to 14 residues. The CDR3 DNA is TGCGCCAGCAGCTTAACGAGCGGGAGTGGCGAGCAGTACTTC. This gives the protein CASSLTSGSGEQYF. Variable domain in full (rest from reference TRBV5-1 and TRBJ2-7): KAGVTQTPRYLIKTRGQQVTLSCSPISGHRSVSWYQQTPGQGLQFLFEYFSETQRNKGNFPGRFSGRQFSNSRSEMNVSTLELGDSALYLCASSLTSGSGEQYFGPGTRLTVT.

In this sample, this clonotype turned up a few times. The rearrangement uses TRBV28 and TRBJ2-2; D is unclear. The germline V gene encodes CDR1 MDHEN and CDR2 SYDVKM. The CDR3 has 15 residues. Between the trimmed V and J ends, which lost 3 bases and 5 bases, there was a span of 13 bases. The CDR3, as DNA: TGTGCCAGCAGTTTCTCGAGGCTCGGGACCGGGGAGCTGTTTTTT. Translated, it gives CASSFSRLGTGELFF. The full variable domain, its missing parts supplied by reference TRBV28 and TRBJ2-2, is DVKVTQSSRYLVKRTGEKVFLECVQDMDHENMFWYRQDPGLGLRLIYFSYDVKMKEKGDIPEGYSVSREKKERFSLILESASTNQTSMYLCASSFSRLGTGELFFGEGSRLTVL.

This clonotype appeared many times. This sequence joins TRBV7-9 and TRBJ1-5; TRBD1 matches at 8 bases. Germline CDR1 SEHNR, CDR2 FQNEAQ (reference sequence). V was pared by 5 bases and J by 6 bases, with 6 bases of the junction left unmatched. The length of the CDR3 is 14 residues. The chain's CDR3 is CASSPAGGGQPQHF. Written as DNA, the CDR3 is TGTGCCAGCAGCCCCGCAGGGGGCGGTCAGCCCCAGCATTTT.

Comment on this clonotype: A much larger clone is a single base away; this may be a read error. The V and J genes are TRBV12-3 or TRBV12-4 and TRBJ2-7, with 8 bases identical to TRBD2. The ends lost 3 bases at V and 9 bases at J; junction bases unmatched: 7. The CDR3 has 13 residues. DNA for the CDR3: TGTGCCAGCAGTTTGGGCCTAGCGGGTGGGCAGTACTTC. Its translation: CASSLGLAGGQYF.

This clonotype came up many times. The chain recombines TRBV30 with TRBJ2-5, with D unresolved. This CDR3 is 11 amino acids long. V was cut by 7 bases and J by 5 bases, with 11 bases left in between. Per the germline V gene, CDR1 is GTSNPN and CDR2 is SVGIG (reference sequence). CDR3 residues: CASSSVETQYF. The CDR3 DNA sequence: TGTGCCTCCTCGAGCGTCGAGACCCAGTACTTC.

This clonotype was observed a handful of times. The chain recombines TRBV6-2 or TRBV6-3 with TRBJ2-7; 13 bases match TRBD2. The V and J ends lost 5 bases and 1 base, in that order; junction bases with no gene match: 11. The CDR3 length is 18 residues. Germline V CDR1 and CDR2: MNHEY, SVGEGT. The CDR3 DNA reads as TGTGCCAGCAGTGCCCTGACTAGCGGGGGGACTCGTTCCTACGAGCAGTACTTC. Protein sequence: CASSALTSGGTRSYEQYF.

This clonotype was detected ten times or more. The V gene is TRBV28, the J gene TRBJ2-5, with 11 bases lining up with TRBD2. The ends lost 3 bases at V and 7 bases at J; junction bases unmatched: 22. Germline loops: CDR1 MDHEN, CDR2 SYDVKM. This CDR3 contains 20 residues. CDR3 nucleotide sequence: TGTGCCAGCAGTTTGGCGGCTAGCGGGGGGCTCAAAGGATATTCAGTGACCCAGTACTTC. Protein sequence: CASSLAASGGLKGYSVTQYF.

This clonotype appeared once. The chain recombines TRBV29-1 with TRBJ2-7, with 9 bases matching TRBD2. Germline values: CDR1 SQVTM, CDR2 ANQGSEA. V was pared by 2 bases and J by 2 bases, with 4 bases of the junction left unmatched. The CDR3 consists of 14 residues. CDR3 protein: CSVESSGSTYEQYF. The CDR3 DNA sequence: TGCAGCGTTGAAAGTAGCGGGAGCACCTACGAGCAGTACTTC.

This clonotype was seen at least ten times. The chain uses TRBV28 and TRBJ1-6; 12 nucleotides align to TRBD1. V lost 6 bases, J lost 9 bases, and 9 bases stayed unmatched. CDR3 length: 16 residues. The germline CDR1 and CDR2 sequences are MDHEN and SYDVKM. CDR3 nucleotides: TGTGCCAGCAGGGGGGGGACAGGGGGCTACATTTCACCCCTCCACTTT. Translation: CASRGGTGGYISPLHF.